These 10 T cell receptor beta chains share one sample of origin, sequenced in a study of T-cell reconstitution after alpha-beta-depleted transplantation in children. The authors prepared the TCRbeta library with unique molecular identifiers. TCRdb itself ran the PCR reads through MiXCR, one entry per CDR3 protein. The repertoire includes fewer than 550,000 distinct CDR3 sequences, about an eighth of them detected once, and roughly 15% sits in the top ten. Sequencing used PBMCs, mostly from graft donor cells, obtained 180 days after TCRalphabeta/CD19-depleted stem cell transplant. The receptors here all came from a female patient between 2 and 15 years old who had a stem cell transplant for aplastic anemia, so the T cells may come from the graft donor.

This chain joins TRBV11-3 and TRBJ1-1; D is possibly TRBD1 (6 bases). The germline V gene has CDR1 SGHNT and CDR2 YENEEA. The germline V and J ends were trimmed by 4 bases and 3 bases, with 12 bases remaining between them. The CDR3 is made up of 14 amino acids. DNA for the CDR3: TGTGCCAGCAGCTCCACACAGGGTGACACTGAAGCTTTCTTT. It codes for CASSSTQGDTEAFF.

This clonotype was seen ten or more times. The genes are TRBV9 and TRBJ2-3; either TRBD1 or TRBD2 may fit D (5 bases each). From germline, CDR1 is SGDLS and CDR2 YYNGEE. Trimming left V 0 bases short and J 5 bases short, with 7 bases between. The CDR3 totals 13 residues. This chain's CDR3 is CASSVGGVDTQYF. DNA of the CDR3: TGTGCCAGCAGCGTAGGAGGGGTAGATACGCAGTATTTT.

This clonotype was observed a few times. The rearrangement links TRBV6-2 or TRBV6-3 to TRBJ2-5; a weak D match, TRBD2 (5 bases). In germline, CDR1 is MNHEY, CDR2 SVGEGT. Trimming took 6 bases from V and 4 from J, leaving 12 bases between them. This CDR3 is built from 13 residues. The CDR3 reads CASRSSGAETQYF. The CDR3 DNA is TGTGCCAGCAGGTCGAGCGGAGCAGAGACCCAGTACTTC.

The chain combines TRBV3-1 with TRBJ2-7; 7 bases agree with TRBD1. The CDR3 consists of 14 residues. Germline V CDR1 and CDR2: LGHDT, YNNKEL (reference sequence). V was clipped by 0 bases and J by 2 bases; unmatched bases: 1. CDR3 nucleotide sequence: TGTGCCAGCAGCCAAGAGGGGACAGCCTACGAGCAGTACTTC. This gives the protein CASSQEGTAYEQYF.

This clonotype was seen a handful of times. As DNA, the CDR3 is TGTGCCACCAGCGCAACAGGGTGGGCTGAAGCTTTCTTT. Amino acids: CATSATGWAEAFF. This chain joins TRBV24-1 and TRBJ1-1; D might be TRBD1 (6 bases). V lost 7 bases and J lost 6, with 14 bases in between. The germline V gene has CDR1 KGHDR and CDR2 SFDVKD. This CDR3 has 13 residues.

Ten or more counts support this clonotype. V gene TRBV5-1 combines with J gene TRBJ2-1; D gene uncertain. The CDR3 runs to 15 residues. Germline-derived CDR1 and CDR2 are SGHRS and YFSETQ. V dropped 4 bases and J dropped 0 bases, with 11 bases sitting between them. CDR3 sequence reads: CASSRPGRSYNEQFF. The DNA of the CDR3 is TGCGCCAGCAGCCGCCCCGGGCGCTCCTACAATGAGCAGTTCTTC.

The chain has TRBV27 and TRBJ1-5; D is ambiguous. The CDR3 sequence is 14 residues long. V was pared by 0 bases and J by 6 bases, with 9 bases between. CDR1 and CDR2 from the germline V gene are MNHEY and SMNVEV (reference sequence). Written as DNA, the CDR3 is TGTGCCAGCAGTTTATCGGCAGATACTCAGCCCCAGCATTTT. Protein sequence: CASSLSADTQPQHF.

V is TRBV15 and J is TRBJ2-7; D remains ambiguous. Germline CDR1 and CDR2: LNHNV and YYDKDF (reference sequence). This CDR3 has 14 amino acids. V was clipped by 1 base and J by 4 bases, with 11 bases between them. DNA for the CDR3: TGTGCCACCAGCAGAGCTGGCACTTATTACGAGCAGTACGTC. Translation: CATSRAGTYYEQYV.

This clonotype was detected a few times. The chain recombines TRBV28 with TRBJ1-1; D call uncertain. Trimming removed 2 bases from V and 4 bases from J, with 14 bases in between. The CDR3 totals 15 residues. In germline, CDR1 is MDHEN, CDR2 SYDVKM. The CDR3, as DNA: TGTGCCAGCAGTTTAACGCCCACGGCGGGCACTGAAGCTTTCTTT. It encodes CASSLTPTAGTEAFF. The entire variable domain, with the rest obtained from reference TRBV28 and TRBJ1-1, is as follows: DVKVTQSSRYLVKRTGEKVFLECVQDMDHENMFWYRQDPGLGLRLIYFSYDVKMKEKGDIPEGYSVSREKKERFSLILESASTNQTSMYLCASSLTPTAGTEAFFGQGTRLTVV.

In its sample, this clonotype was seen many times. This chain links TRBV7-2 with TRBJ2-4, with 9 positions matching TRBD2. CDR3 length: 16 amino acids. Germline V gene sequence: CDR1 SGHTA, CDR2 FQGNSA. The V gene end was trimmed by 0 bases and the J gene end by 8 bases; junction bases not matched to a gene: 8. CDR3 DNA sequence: TGTGCCAGCAGCTTAGCGCGGTTTAGCGGGAGTGACATTCAGTACTTC. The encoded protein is CASSLARFSGSDIQYF.